This T cell receptor beta chain was sequenced during a study of cytotoxic CD8 clonotypes in ibrutinib-treated CLL. Across the study: The cohort had around 10 relapsed/refractory and 15 treatment-naive patients, some 18 IGHV unmutated.

As concerns this clone: What it recognizes is unknown.

The study's findings and limits: Clonality went up at ibrutinib response and then declined back toward baseline at progression. Sampling times, which were not matched between the groups, differed between sustained-remission patients and progressing patients.

The sequencing depth, 1 in 200,000 to 1 in 1 million T cells, was the target. The table came from immunoSEQ multiplex PCR; TCRdb's copy has only in-frame clones and leaves some out. The sample shows approximately 47,000 clones, about 50% of them seen only once. The receptor was isolated from a human donor with chronic lymphocytic leukemia. This specimen was PBMCs, taken after 24 months of ibrutinib treatment.

For the CDR3, the DNA is TGTGCCAGCAGCCCTGGGGGGACCTCTGGAAACACCATATATTTT. It is translated as CASSPGGTSGNTIYF. This chain uses TRBV9 with TRBJ1-3, with D possibly matching TRBD1 (5 bases). Germline V gene data show CDR1 as SGDLS and CDR2 as YYNGEE. Trimming shortened V by 4 bases and J by 0 bases, and 11 bases separated the two germline ends. CDR3 length: 15 residues.